The 20 T cell receptor beta chains in this list originate from one sample, sequenced in a study of tumor-infiltrating lymphocytes in glioblastoma multiforme. TCR beta libraries were built from RNA through three nested multiplex PCR rounds using modified ARM-PCR. TCRdb passed the multiplex PCR reads through MiXCR, listing each CDR3 protein once. The table lists tens of thousands of distinct CDR3 sequences, about 58% of them singletons. Source material: brain tumor tissue. The receptors here all came from a male donor with glioblastoma.

To note about this clonotype: One end of the junction is discordant with germline, which a read error may explain. The V call is TRBV29-1, the J call TRBJ2-2, with D tentatively TRBD2 (6 bases). This CDR3 spans 16 amino acids. The V gene's germline CDR1 is SQVTM and CDR2 ANQGSEA. CDR3 DNA sequence: TGCGGCGTTGAACGTGGGACTGGCGGGAACACCGGGGAGCTGTTTTTT. Encoded protein: CGVERGTGGNTGELFF.

The J gene is TRBJ1-1, the V gene TRBV7-9; TRBD1 is a possible D gene (6 bases). The CDR3 extends over 14 amino acids. Germline V gene data show CDR1 as SEHNR and CDR2 as FQNEAQ (reference sequence). Trimming stripped 1 base from V and 5 bases from J, with 11 bases between. In DNA form, the CDR3 reads TGTGCCAGCAGCTTAGACAGGGCAAATACTGAAGCTTTCTTT. Translation gives CASSLDRANTEAFF.

About this clonotype itself: Germline is not matched at one junction end, which may reflect a read error. The J gene is TRBJ2-3, the V gene TRBV5-1; tentative D call: TRBD1 (6 bases). This CDR3 is built from 13 residues. Germline lookup yields CDR1 SGHRS and CDR2 YFSETQ. The CDR3 sequence: CASRSTQGSTRYF. For the CDR3, the DNA is TGCGCCAGCCGCTCGACTCAGGGGAGTACGCGGTATTTT.

For this clonotype: Germline and junction disagree at one end, which may indicate a read error. The CDR3 region is CVSSYRVDYGQYF. CDR3 in DNA: TGTGTCAGCAGTTACAGGGTGGACTACGGGCAGTACTTC. The J gene is TRBJ2-7, the V gene TRBV6-2 or TRBV6-3; either TRBD1 or TRBD2 may supply D (6 bases each). CDR3 length equals 13 residues. The germline V gene encodes CDR1 MNHEY and CDR2 SVGEGT.

This clonotype was counted ten times or more. V is TRBV29-1 and J is TRBJ2-2, with 11 bases matching TRBD2. Trimming cost V 1 base and J 2 bases; bases outside gene matches: 3. There are 16 residues in the CDR3. Germline values: CDR1 SQVTM, CDR2 ANQGSEA. The CDR3 reads CSVEVGTSGNTGELFF. CDR3 DNA sequence: TGCAGCGTTGAAGTGGGGACTAGCGGTAACACCGGGGAGCTGTTTTTT.

The V call is TRBV6-5, the J call TRBJ1-1; D is uncertain. V was shortened by 7 bases and J by 5 bases, with 17 bases between the two germline ends. Per germline, CDR1 MNHEY and CDR2 SVGAGI. CDR3 length equals 14 residues. CDR3 sequence: CASNLTRSRTEAFF. The DNA of the CDR3 is TGTGCCAGCAACCTGACCAGGAGTCGGACTGAAGCTTTCTTT.

Points on this clonotype: The final CDR3 position lacks the conserved phenylalanine or tryptophan, pointing to a likely read error. The chain has TRBV20-1 and TRBJ1-5; no clear D gene. This CDR3 is built from 15 residues. Germline V gene data show CDR1 as DFQATT and CDR2 as SNEGSKA (reference sequence). V lost 3 bases and J 5 bases, leaving 17 bases between the germline ends. Written as DNA, the CDR3 is TGCAGTGCTAGTCAAGGTCACATAGGAGATCAGCCCCAGCATCTT. Residues: CSASQGHIGDQPQHL.

Note on this clonotype: The conserved final phenylalanine or tryptophan is absent from the CDR3, which likely points to a read error. The chain uses TRBV5-1 and TRBJ2-3; D gene unclear. Germline loops: CDR1 SGHRS, CDR2 YFSETQ. The V gene lost 0 bases and the J gene lost 4 bases, with 9 bases spanning the gap. This CDR3 has 14 amino acids. Here the CDR3 DNA reads TGCGCCAGCAGCTTGGGTCAATCCTCAGATACGCAGTATTCT. This sequence encodes CASSLGQSSDTQYS.

This clonotype was seen many times. This sequence joins TRBV6-2 or TRBV6-3 and TRBJ2-1, with 13 bases aligning to TRBD2. The CDR3 sequence is 15 residues long. The J segment lost 7 bases and the V segment lost 6 bases, leaving 6 bases of the junction unmatched. Per the germline V gene, CDR1 is MNHEY and CDR2 is SVGEGT. CDR3 DNA sequence: TGTGCCAGCAGCCCACGGACTAGCGGGAGAAATGAGCAGTTCTTC. Its translation is CASSPRTSGRNEQFF.

As regards this clonotype: A junction boundary mismatches the germline segment, possibly from a read error. The chain couples TRBV27 to TRBJ2-7, with a possible D match to TRBD1 (6 bases). Germline assignment: CDR1 MNHEY and CDR2 SMNVEV (reference sequence). This CDR3 has 14 amino acids. CDR3 sequence: CASSSGTTTYEQYF. The CDR3 region has the DNA TGTGCCAGCAGTTCCGGGACAACTACCTACGAGCAGTATTTC.

This clonotype has ten or more counts. This chain uses TRBV10-2 with TRBJ2-3; tentative D call: TRBD2 (5 bases). Germline CDR1 reads WSHSY; CDR2 reads SAAADI. V lost 0 bases and J lost 4, with 8 bases in between. The CDR3 has 14 residues. The DNA of the CDR3 is TGCGCCAGCAGTGAGTCGGGAGAGGCAGATACGCAGTATTTT. Its translation is CASSESGEADTQYF.

Of note for this clonotype: A much larger clone sits a single nucleotide away, making a read error possible. The V gene is TRBV4-1, the J gene TRBJ2-1; 7 bases fit TRBD2. Germline-derived CDR1 and CDR2 are MGHRA and YSYEKL. V was pared by 6 bases and J by 5 bases, with 10 bases of the junction left unmatched. The CDR3 runs 15 residues. Here the CDR3 reads CASRPSGVGHNEQFF. The CDR3 nucleotides are TGCGCCAGCAGACCAAGCGGGGTGGGGCACAATGAGCAGTTCTTC.

This clonotype has at least ten counts. The chain combines TRBV5-5 with TRBJ2-2; D is undetermined. V lost 1 base and J 6 bases, leaving 10 bases between the germline ends. From germline, CDR1 is SGHKS and CDR2 YYEKEE (reference sequence). CDR3 length: 14 residues. The CDR3 sequence is CASSLYGGPGELFF. The CDR3 nucleotides are TGTGCCAGCAGCTTGTATGGTGGGCCCGGGGAGCTGTTTTTT.

The V call is TRBV18, the J call TRBJ2-7; 8 bases map to TRBD2. The CDR3 loop spans 15 amino acids. With 2 bases clipped from V and 6 bases from J, the junction kept 9 bases outside the gene matches. The germline V gene encodes CDR1 KGHSH and CDR2 LQKENI. CDR3 sequence reads: CASSPGAGAGREQYF. The CDR3 DNA follows: TGTGCCAGCTCACCAGGAGCGGGGGCGGGCCGCGAGCAGTACTTC.

The chain carries TRBV20-1 and TRBJ1-1, with D maybe TRBD1 (5 bases). The CDR3 length is 13 residues. CDR1 and CDR2 from the germline V gene are DFQATT and SNEGSKA (reference sequence). Here the CDR3 DNA reads TGCAGCGCGAAGGGGCAGGTCGACACTGAAGCTTTCTTT. The encoded protein is CSAKGQVDTEAFF.

At least ten counts were recorded for this clonotype. The chain combines TRBV7-9 with TRBJ1-1; TRBD1 matches at 7 bases. Germline CDR1 reads SEHNR; CDR2 reads FQNEAQ (reference sequence). CDR3 length equals 13 residues. The V and J ends lost 5 bases and 7 bases, in that order; junction bases with no gene match: 7. The CDR3 spells CASSPTGLGEAFF. DNA of the CDR3: TGTGCCAGCAGCCCGACAGGGTTGGGTGAAGCTTTCTTT. The variable domain in full, completed from reference TRBV7-9 and TRBJ1-1, reads DTGVSQNPRHKITKRGQNVTFRCDPISEHNRLYWYRQTLGQGPEFLTYFQNEAQLEKSRLLSDRFSAERPKGSFSTLEIQRTEQGDSAMYLCASSPTGLGEAFFGQGTRLTVV.

This clonotype was detected only a few times. This clone may be a read error of a much larger clone one base away. The CDR3 ends on some other residue instead of the conserved phenylalanine or tryptophan, so this is likely a read error. J is TRBJ1-5 and V is TRBV4-1; 8 bases agree with TRBD1. Trimming took 3 bases from V and 7 from J; bases not matched to a gene: 5. The CDR3 runs 14 residues. The germline CDR1 and CDR2 sequences are MGHRA and YSYEKL. CDR3 nucleotides: TGCGCCAGCAGCCAGAGGACAGGGAACCAGCCCCAGCATCTT. Translation: CASSQRTGNQPQHL.

The V gene is TRBV12-3 or TRBV12-4, the J gene TRBJ1-1; 11 bases align to TRBD1. V lost 9 bases, J lost 5 bases, and 5 bases stayed unmatched. This CDR3 contains 13 residues. The CDR3 region has the DNA TGTGCCAGTAGGGACAGGGGGTTGACTGAAGCTTTCTTT. Protein product: CASRDRGLTEAFF.

The chain uses TRBV29-1 and TRBJ1-2; the D is unclear. Germline V gene sequence: CDR1 SQVTM, CDR2 ANQGSEA. The CDR3 totals 13 residues. Trimming stripped 4 bases from V and 6 bases from J, with 15 bases between. The CDR3 spells CSVAAGIDHGYTF. The CDR3, as DNA: TGCAGCGTTGCGGCTGGGATTGACCATGGCTACACCTTC.

In the case of this clonotype: A much larger clone sits a single nucleotide away, making a read error possible. This rearrangement joins TRBV5-8 to TRBJ1-1; D not resolved. Germline lookup yields CDR1 SGHTS and CDR2 YDEGEE. This CDR3 is 16 amino acids long. CDR3 bases: TGTGCCAGCAGCCCTAATGGACGGAGATGGAACATTGAAGCTTTCTTT. Amino acids: CASSPNGRRWNIEAFF. The entire variable domain, with the rest obtained from reference TRBV5-8 and TRBJ1-1, is as follows: EAGVTQSPTHLIKTRGQQATLRCSPISGHTSVYWYQQALGLGLQFLLWYDEGEERNRGNFPPRFSGRQFPNYSSELNVNALELEDSALYLCASSPNGRRWNIEAFFGQGTRLTVV.